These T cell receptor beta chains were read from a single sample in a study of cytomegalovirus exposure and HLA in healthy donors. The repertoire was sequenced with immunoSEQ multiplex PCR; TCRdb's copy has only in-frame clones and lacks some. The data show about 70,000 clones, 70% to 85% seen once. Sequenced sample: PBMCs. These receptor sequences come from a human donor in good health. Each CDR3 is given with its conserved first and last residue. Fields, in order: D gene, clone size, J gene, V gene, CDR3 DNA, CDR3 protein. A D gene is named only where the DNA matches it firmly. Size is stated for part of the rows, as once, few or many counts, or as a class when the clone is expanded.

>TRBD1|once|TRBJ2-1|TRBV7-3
TGTGCCAGCAGCCTACGTTCCGGGACAGGAATCGACAATGAGCAGTTCTTC
CASSLRSGTGIDNEQFF
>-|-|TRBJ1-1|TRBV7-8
TGTGCCAGCAGCCATGACAAGATGTTGGCTTTCTTT
CASSHDKMLAFF
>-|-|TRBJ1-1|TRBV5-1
TGCGCCAGCAGCTTGCAATCGGGCACTGAAGCTTTCTTT
CASSLQSGTEAFF
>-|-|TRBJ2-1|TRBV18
TGTGCCAGCTCATCCTCGGGAGCCAAGGTACATGAGCAGTTCTTC
CASSSSGAKVHEQFF
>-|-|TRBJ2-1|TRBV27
TGTGCCAGCAGTTTATCAGCGGCAAGCTCCTACAATGAGCAGTTCTTC
CASSLSAASSYNEQFF
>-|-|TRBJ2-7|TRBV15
TGTGCCACCAGCAGAGCCGGGAACCCCTACGAGCAGTACTTC
CATSRAGNPYEQYF
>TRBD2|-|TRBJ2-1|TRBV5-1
TGCGCCAGCAGCCTAGGGTGGAGCGGGAGGGTTCTCAATGAGCAGTTCTTC
CASSLGWSGRVLNEQFF
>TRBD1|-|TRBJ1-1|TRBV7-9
TGTGCCAGCAGCCCAGAGACAGGGGCAGGGGGCGGTTACGGAGCTTTCTTT
CASSPETGAGGGYGAFF
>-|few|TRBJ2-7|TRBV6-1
TGTGCCAGCACTAGATCGGGCTCCTACGAGCAGTACTTC
CASTRSGSYEQYF
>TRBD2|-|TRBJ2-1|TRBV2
TGTGCCAGCAGACTTACTAGCGGGAGGGCCAATGAGCAGTTCTTC
CASRLTSGRANEQFF
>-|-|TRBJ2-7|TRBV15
TGTGCCACCAGCAGAGGGCATTACTACGAGCAGTACTTC
CATSRGHYYEQYF
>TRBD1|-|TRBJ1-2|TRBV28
TGTGCCAGACACGGACAGGGCGAAGTCTCTAACTATGGCTACACCTTC
CARHGQGEVSNYGYTF
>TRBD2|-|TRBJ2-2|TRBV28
TGTGCCAGCAGTTCGGGAGGTCGCGGGGAGCTGTTTTTT
CASSSGGRGELFF
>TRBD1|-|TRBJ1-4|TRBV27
TGTGCCAGCAGTGGGACAGCAACTAATGAAAAACTGTTTTTT
CASSGTATNEKLFF